The 22 T cell receptor beta chains presented below share a single source sample, sequenced in a study of chemoradiotherapy in HPV16-positive cancers. Measured with immunoSEQ multiplex PCR; TCRdb has only the in-frame clones, and not every one. Altogether tens of thousands of clones are present, 85% to 90% being singletons, with the ten largest covering 4.2%. Material: blood, obtained from a patient who underwent chemoradiotherapy. Receptors originate from a human donor with HPV-associated anogenital cancer.

V usage is TRBV28 and J usage is TRBJ1-1; TRBD1 is a possible D gene (6 bases). In germline, CDR1 is MDHEN, CDR2 SYDVKM. CDR3 length: 14 residues. V lost 6 bases and J 4 bases, leaving 15 bases between the germline ends. The CDR3 reads CASRPQGWGTEAFF. In nucleotides, the CDR3 is TGTGCCAGCAGACCTCAGGGGTGGGGCACTGAAGCTTTCTTT.

CDR3 in amino acids: CASSEPGTSPWGGELFF. The CDR3 coding sequence is TGCGCCAGCAGTGAGCCGGGGACTAGCCCCTGGGGCGGGGAGCTGTTTTTT. The chain joins TRBV10-2 to TRBJ2-2, with TRBD2 matching over 9 bases. Unmatched junction bases numbered 11, after V lost 2 bases and J lost 7 bases. The CDR3 runs to 17 residues. Germline CDR1 and CDR2: WSHSY and SAAADI.

The chain uses TRBV5-1 and TRBJ2-7; no clear D gene. Germline assignment: CDR1 SGHRS and CDR2 YFSETQ. The CDR3 extends over 11 amino acids. V lost 5 bases and J 3 bases, leaving 6 bases between the germline ends. Written as DNA, the CDR3 is TGCGCCAGCAGTGGTAACTACGAGCAGTACTTC. Protein product: CASSGNYEQYF.

This clone was counted once. V is TRBV19 and J is TRBJ2-1; TRBD2 matches 11 bases. The germline V gene encodes CDR1 LNHDA and CDR2 SQIVND (reference sequence). Trimming cost V 5 bases and J 9 bases; bases outside gene matches: 6. The CDR3 consists of 14 residues. CDR3 sequence: CASSVLTSGIEQFF. CDR3 in DNA: TGTGCCAGTAGTGTCCTGACTAGCGGGATTGAGCAGTTCTTC.

This chain connects TRBV9 to TRBJ2-1, with D possibly matching TRBD1 (6 bases). The V end was cut by 0 bases, the J end by 0 bases, with 10 bases between. Germline loops: CDR1 SGDLS, CDR2 YYNGEE. The length of the CDR3 is 16 residues. The CDR3 DNA sequence: TGTGCCAGCAGCGTAGCAGGGGTCAGCTCCTACAATGAGCAGTTCTTC. Its protein is CASSVAGVSSYNEQFF.

This chain links TRBV18 with TRBJ1-6; D remains unclear. The CDR3 contains 14 residues. Germline CDR1 reads KGHSH; CDR2 reads LQKENI. V lost 2 bases and J 14 bases, leaving 16 bases between the germline ends. Here the CDR3 reads CASSPGQNGLALHF. For the CDR3, the DNA is TGTGCCAGCTCACCAGGGCAAAACGGGCTCGCCCTCCACTTT.

This clone was counted only a few times. The genes are TRBV27 and TRBJ1-2; D gene uncertain. This CDR3 has 18 residues. Germline V gives CDR1 MNHEY, CDR2 SMNVEV (reference sequence). V lost 7 bases and J 2 bases, leaving 26 bases between the germline ends. CDR3 DNA sequence: TGTGCCAGCAACTCCCTTGACCCTAGGACTGGAGCCAACTATGGCTACACCTTC. Amino acid sequence: CASNSLDPRTGANYGYTF.

This clone appeared a single time. V is TRBV7-2 and J is TRBJ2-5; tentatively, D is TRBD1 (6 bases). The end of the DNA is better explained by TRBJ2-7, so the J call may be wrong. The CDR3 is 16 residues long. Germline lookup yields CDR1 SGHTA and CDR2 FQGNSA. The CDR3 reads CASSWGFGRGSYEQYF. CDR3 nucleotide sequence: TGTGCCAGCAGCTGGGGTTTCGGCAGGGGCTCCTACGAGCAGTACTTC.

The V call is TRBV10-2, the J call TRBJ2-3; no firm D call. CDR3 length: 15 amino acids. The germline V gene has CDR1 WSHSY and CDR2 SAAADI. Trimming took off 2 bases at V and 0 bases at J, with 9 bases between the two ends. In DNA form, the CDR3 reads TGCGCCAGCAGTGAGATCGGTTCTAGCACAGATACGCAGTATTTT. This codes for CASSEIGSSTDTQYF.

This chain connects TRBV10-3 to TRBJ2-1; 9 positions agree with TRBD2. The V gene's germline CDR1 is ENHRY and CDR2 SYGVKD. The ends lost 7 bases at V and 8 bases at J; junction bases unmatched: 12. CDR3 size: 15 residues. The CDR3 region is CAIMGAGGPGDEQFF. CDR3 bases: TGTGCCATCATGGGCGCGGGAGGGCCTGGGGATGAGCAGTTCTTC.

The genes are TRBV27 and TRBJ2-2; 14 nucleotides agree with TRBD2. V shed 2 bases and J 7 bases; nucleotides not matched to a gene: 6. Germline lookup yields CDR1 MNHEY and CDR2 SMNVEV (reference sequence). The CDR3 covers 17 residues. CDR3 loop: CASSLRLAGGLGGELFF. CDR3 DNA: TGTGCCAGCAGTTTAAGACTAGCGGGGGGGCTTGGCGGGGAGCTGTTTTTT.

This chain joins TRBV27 and TRBJ2-7, with 9 bases lining up with TRBD1. Germline assignment: CDR1 MNHEY and CDR2 SMNVEV (reference sequence). The V and J ends lost 0 bases and 4 bases, in that order; junction bases with no gene match: 7. The CDR3 is 16 residues long. As DNA, the CDR3 is TGTGCCAGCAGTTTATCGCCCGCTGGACAGGGGTACGAGCAGTACTTC. Its protein is CASSLSPAGQGYEQYF.

The CDR3 DNA sequence: TGTGCCAGCAGCGTAAGGCCAGGGTCGGACACTGAAGCTTTCTTT. Translated: CASSVRPGSDTEAFF. The rearrangement joins TRBV9 to TRBJ1-1; D might be TRBD1 (5 bases). The CDR3 sequence is 15 residues long. Germline V lookup: CDR1 SGDLS, CDR2 YYNGEE. Between the trimmed V and J ends, which lost 1 base and 3 bases, there was a span of 13 bases.

As concerns this clone: The junction departs from the called germline gene at one end, perhaps through a read error. The V gene is TRBV9, the J gene TRBJ2-1; 8 bases line up with TRBD2. This CDR3 is 14 amino acids long. CDR1 is SGDLS, CDR2 YYNGEE, per germline. The CDR3 sequence is CASTVAAGGYEQFF. In nucleotides, the CDR3 is TGTGCCAGCACCGTAGCCGCGGGGGGCTATGAGCAGTTCTTC.

This chain links TRBV6-5 with TRBJ1-1, with D maybe TRBD1 (5 bases). The CDR3 sequence is 14 residues long. V was clipped by 4 bases and J by 6 bases, with 15 bases between them. Germline CDR1 is MNHEY and CDR2 is SVGAGI. The CDR3 DNA reads TGTGCCAGCAGTTCGACGGGGGTCGGGGCTGAAGCTTTCTTT. This codes for CASSSTGVGAEAFF.

This clone was observed a handful of times. The gene calls are TRBV7-9 and TRBJ2-1; 7 bases align to TRBD1. Unmatched junction bases numbered 15, after V lost 5 bases and J lost 8 bases. Germline CDR1 SEHNR, CDR2 FQNEAQ (reference sequence). This CDR3 has 16 amino acids. CDR3 protein: CASSTRQGSPDDEQFF. The CDR3 DNA reads TGTGCCAGCAGCACTCGACAGGGCAGCCCGGACGATGAGCAGTTCTTC.

The genes are TRBV4-2 and TRBJ2-1; the D is unclear. Looked up from germline, CDR1 is LGHNA and CDR2 is YNFKEQ. This CDR3 contains 11 residues. Trimming removed 2 bases from V and 7 bases from J, with 3 bases in between. The chain's CDR3 is CASSQINEQFF. As DNA, the CDR3 is TGTGCCAGCAGCCAAATTAATGAGCAGTTCTTC.

This clone showed up just once. This sequence joins TRBV29-1 and TRBJ2-7; 12 bases fit TRBD1. Germline V gene lookup returns CDR1 SQVTM and CDR2 ANQGSEA. V gave up 6 bases and J gave up 5 bases; unmatched junction bases: 11. The length of the CDR3 is 15 residues. CDR3: CSVGELGQGAHEQYF. The CDR3 DNA is TGCAGCGTGGGGGAATTGGGACAGGGGGCACACGAGCAGTACTTC.

As concerns this clone: Just one base apart from a much larger clone, this may be a read error. This chain connects TRBV6-1 to TRBJ1-1; D not certain. The CDR3 runs 13 residues. V lost 2 bases, J lost 1 base, and 5 bases lay in between. Germline CDR1 reads MNHNS; CDR2 reads SASEGT. This CDR3 is CASSEMPNTEAFF. CDR3 DNA: TGTGCCAGCAGTGAAATGCCGAACACTGAAGCTTTCTTT.

This clone was found once. This chain links TRBV11-2 with TRBJ1-3; 8 bases agree with TRBD1. CDR1 is SGHAT, CDR2 FQNNGV, per germline. This CDR3 comprises 16 residues. The junction had 8 bases not matched to a gene; V was cut back by 7 bases and J by 0 bases. The CDR3 sequence: CASNRGTGFSGNTIYF. CDR3 DNA: TGTGCCAGCAACCGGGGGACAGGCTTCTCTGGAAACACCATATATTTT.

The genes are TRBV6-6 and TRBJ2-7, with a possible D match to TRBD2 (6 bases). The ends were cut back, 0 bases at V and 2 bases at J, with 11 bases in the middle. Germline lookup yields CDR1 MNHNY and CDR2 SVGAGI (reference sequence). This CDR3 has 15 residues. Here the CDR3 DNA reads TGTGCCAGCAGTTACTCGTCGGGGGACCCCTACGAGCAGTACTTC. This codes for CASSYSSGDPYEQYF.

The CDR3 is CASSLTVQGAWADTQYF. The CDR3 DNA reads as TGTGCCAGCAGCCTTACCGTACAGGGGGCTTGGGCAGATACGCAGTATTTT. The rearrangement uses TRBV14 and TRBJ2-3; 9 bases are shared with TRBD1. Trimming at V came to 4 bases and at J to 4 bases, leaving 12 bases not matched to a gene. The length of the CDR3 is 17 residues. Germline values: CDR1 SGHDN, CDR2 FVKESK. Full variable domain (remainder filled in from reference TRBV14 and TRBJ2-3): EAGVTQFPSHSVIEKGQTVTLRCDPISGHDNLYWYRRVMGKEIKFLLHFVKESKQDESGMPNNRFLAERTGGTYSTLKVQPAELEDSGVYFCASSLTVQGAWADTQYFGPGTRLTVL.